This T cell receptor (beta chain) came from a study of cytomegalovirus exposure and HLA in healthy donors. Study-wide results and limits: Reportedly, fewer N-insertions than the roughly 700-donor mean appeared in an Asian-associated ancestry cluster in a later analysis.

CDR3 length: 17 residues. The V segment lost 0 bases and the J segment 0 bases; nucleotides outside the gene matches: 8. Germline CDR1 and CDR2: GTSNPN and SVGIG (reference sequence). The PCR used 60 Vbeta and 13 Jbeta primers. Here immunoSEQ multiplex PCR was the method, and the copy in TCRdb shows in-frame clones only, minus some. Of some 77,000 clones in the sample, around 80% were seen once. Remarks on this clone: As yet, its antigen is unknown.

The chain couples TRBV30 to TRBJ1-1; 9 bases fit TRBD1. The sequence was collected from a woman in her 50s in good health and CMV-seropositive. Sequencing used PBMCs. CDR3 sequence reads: CAWSVWDRASMNTEAFF. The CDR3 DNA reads TGTGCCTGGAGTGTCTGGGACAGGGCTTCCATGAACACTGAAGCTTTCTTT.